The 26 T cell receptor beta chains presented below share a single source sample, sequenced in a study of cytomegalovirus exposure and HLA in healthy donors. The protocol was immunoSEQ multiplex PCR, while the TCRdb copy is restricted to in-frame clones and leaves out a portion. Among about 98,000 clones listed, roughly nine tenths were seen once. The sequenced sample consisted of PBMCs. These receptors were obtained from a woman in her twenties or thirties in good health and CMV-seronegative.

This clone was found once. The rearrangement joins TRBV6-5 to TRBJ1-2, with a tentative D call TRBD1 (5 bases). In germline, CDR1 is MNHEY, CDR2 SVGAGI. The CDR3 consists of 14 residues. V dropped 2 bases and J dropped 2 bases, with 9 bases sitting between them. The CDR3 bases are TGTGCCAGCAGTTACCGGGGGGAGAACTATGGCTACACCTTC. It codes for CASSYRGENYGYTF.

The genes are TRBV6-5 and TRBJ1-5, with 7 bases that match TRBD1. From germline, CDR1 is MNHEY and CDR2 SVGAGI. J lost 2 bases, V lost 6 bases, and 7 bases had no gene match. There are 15 residues in the CDR3. The CDR3 nucleotides are TGTGCCAGCAGCCGGGACAGCTTTGGCAATCAGCCCCAGCATTTT. Amino acids: CASSRDSFGNQPQHF.

This clone was seen only a few times. The V and J genes are TRBV9 and TRBJ1-4; 7 nucleotides match TRBD1. Germline CDR1 is SGDLS and CDR2 is YYNGEE. The CDR3 is made up of 15 amino acids. Unmatched junction bases numbered 8, after V lost 3 bases and J lost 6 bases. CDR3 amino acids: CASSANGQADEKLFF. Written as DNA, the CDR3 is TGTGCCAGCAGCGCCAACGGACAGGCGGATGAAAAACTGTTTTTT.

This clone was picked up a small number of times. The rearrangement links TRBV5-6 to TRBJ1-2; tentative D call: TRBD1 (5 bases). This CDR3 comprises 14 residues. The germline CDR1 and CDR2 sequences are SGHDT and YYEEEE. Trimming stripped 4 bases from V and 5 bases from J, with 15 bases between. The CDR3 region is CASSLAGKGYGYTF. The CDR3 DNA reads TGTGCCAGCAGCCTCGCGGGGAAGGGGTATGGCTACACCTTC. Supplemented by reference TRBV5-6 and TRBJ1-2, the full variable domain reads DAGVTQSPTHLIKTRGQQVTLRCSPKSGHDTVSWYQQALGQGPQFIFQYYEEEERQRGNFPDRFSGHQFPNYSSELNVNALLLGDSALYLCASSLAGKGYGYTFGSGTRLTVV.

Turning to this clone: In the same sample, other DNA sequences code for this CDR3. The chain carries TRBV6-5 and TRBJ2-7, with 9 bases matching TRBD1. The CDR3 has 15 amino acids. Germline V gene data show CDR1 as MNHEY and CDR2 as SVGAGI. With V trimmed by 5 bases and J by 4 bases, 9 bases remained unmatched. The CDR3 here is CASSPLGTGQYEQYF. For the CDR3, the DNA is TGTGCCAGCAGTCCCCTCGGGACAGGGCAGTACGAGCAGTACTTC.

V is TRBV5-6 and J is TRBJ1-2; 7 nucleotides agree with TRBD1. V gave up 2 bases and J gave up 5 bases; unmatched junction bases: 9. The CDR3 length is 15 residues. Germline CDR1 is SGHDT and CDR2 is YYEEEE. The CDR3 nucleotides read TGTGCCAGCAGCTTTTCTCCGACAGGGTCATATGGCTACACCTTC. Its protein is CASSFSPTGSYGYTF. The variable domain in full, with the rest retrieved from reference TRBV5-6 and TRBJ1-2, is DAGVTQSPTHLIKTRGQQVTLRCSPKSGHDTVSWYQQALGQGPQFIFQYYEEEERQRGNFPDRFSGHQFPNYSSELNVNALLLGDSALYLCASSFSPTGSYGYTFGSGTRLTVV.

This clone was counted a single time. V is TRBV19 and J is TRBJ1-2; 7 bases fit TRBD1. The CDR3 totals 16 residues. Germline lookup yields CDR1 LNHDA and CDR2 SQIVND (reference sequence). The ends lost 5 bases at V and 3 bases at J; junction bases unmatched: 12. For the CDR3, the DNA is TGTGCCAGTAGTCAGAAGGGGGCGGTGAGCTACTATGGCTACACCTTC. It codes for CASSQKGAVSYYGYTF.

This clone has only a few counts. V is TRBV11-2 and J is TRBJ1-5, with TRBD1 as a possible D gene (5 bases). Germline V gene lookup returns CDR1 SGHAT and CDR2 FQNNGV. Trimming stripped 5 bases from V and 7 bases from J, with 12 bases between. The CDR3 loop spans 13 amino acids. In nucleotides, the CDR3 is TGTGCCAGCAGCCGGACACCCGAGCAGCCCCAGCATTTT. Translation gives CASSRTPEQPQHF.

V gene TRBV19 combines with J gene TRBJ1-1, with D perhaps matching TRBD1 (5 bases). Germline V CDR1 and CDR2: LNHDA, SQIVND (reference sequence). The length of the CDR3 is 13 residues. The germline V and J ends were trimmed by 4 bases and 4 bases, with 10 bases remaining between them. CDR3 sequence reads: CASSTTGGTEAFF. The CDR3 DNA reads as TGTGCCAGTAGTACCACAGGCGGCACTGAAGCTTTCTTT.

This chain joins TRBV29-1 and TRBJ2-1; tentative D call: TRBD1 (6 bases). The germline V gene encodes CDR1 SQVTM and CDR2 ANQGSEA. V was clipped by 4 bases and J by 3 bases, with 10 bases between them. The CDR3 sequence is 13 residues long. This chain's CDR3 is CSVGWTDYNEQFF. The CDR3 DNA reads TGCAGCGTTGGCTGGACAGACTACAATGAGCAGTTCTTC.

The chain joins TRBV27 to TRBJ2-5; D may be TRBD2 (7 bases). Trimming left V 6 bases short and J 0 bases short, with 17 bases between. Germline CDR1 and CDR2: MNHEY and SMNVEV (reference sequence). The CDR3 consists of 16 residues. DNA of the CDR3: TGTGCCAGCAGAGTTGGGGGGGCGGGATACCAAGAGACCCAGTACTTC. Translated, it gives CASRVGGAGYQETQYF.

The V call is TRBV2, the J call TRBJ2-7, with 8 bases identical to TRBD2. Germline-derived CDR1 and CDR2 are SNHLY and FYNNEI. V trimming: 6 bases; J trimming: 7 bases; junction bases outside the gene matches: 11. CDR3 length: 14 amino acids. DNA for the CDR3: TGTGCCAGCAGGAAGAGTGGAGCGGGGGTTGAGCAGTACTTC. Protein product: CASRKSGAGVEQYF.

This clone was recorded a few times. Additional DNA sequences in this sample encode the identical CDR3. This sequence joins TRBV5-4 and TRBJ1-2; 9 bases fit TRBD1. The CDR3 loop spans 14 amino acids. Germline CDR1 reads SGHNT; CDR2 reads YYREEE (reference sequence). The trim removed 0 bases at V and 4 bases at J, leaving 1 base unmatched. The chain's CDR3 is CASSLVGQGYGYTF. The DNA of the CDR3 is TGTGCCAGCAGCTTGGTGGGACAGGGCTATGGCTACACCTTC.

This clone was seen only once. V is TRBV6-6 and J is TRBJ1-1, with 9 bases identical to TRBD1. The CDR3 contains 15 residues. With 5 bases clipped from V and 8 bases from J, the junction kept 12 bases outside the gene matches. The germline V gene has CDR1 MNHNY and CDR2 SVGAGI (reference sequence). The CDR3 region has the DNA TGTGCCAGCAGTCTACGGACAGGGGAGGTAGTCGAAGCTTTCTTT. It codes for CASSLRTGEVVEAFF.

The rearrangement joins TRBV7-2 to TRBJ2-7; 8 bases agree with TRBD1. J lost 3 bases, V lost 3 bases, and 13 bases had no gene match. The CDR3 covers 17 residues. Germline CDR1 reads SGHTA; CDR2 reads FQGNSA. The CDR3 DNA reads TGTGCCAGCAGCTTGACAGGTCAGGGGGCGATGGGCTACGAGCAGTACTTC. The encoded protein is CASSLTGQGAMGYEQYF.

The chain recombines TRBV9 with TRBJ2-1, with 11 bases fitting TRBD2. The CDR3 consists of 14 residues. Trimming took 3 bases from V and 4 from J; bases not matched to a gene: 0. The germline V gene has CDR1 SGDLS and CDR2 YYNGEE. The CDR3 DNA is TGTGCCAGCAGCGCTAGCGGGGGGTACAATGAGCAGTTCTTC. It translates to CASSASGGYNEQFF.

The rearrangement links TRBV2 to TRBJ2-5; D perhaps matches TRBD1 (6 bases). The V end lost 6 bases, the J end lost 1 base, and 9 bases lay between the germline ends. This CDR3 is 13 amino acids long. The germline V gene has CDR1 SNHLY and CDR2 FYNNEI. CDR3: CASRTGAQETQYF. CDR3 bases: TGTGCCAGCAGGACAGGCGCCCAAGAGACCCAGTACTTC.

CDR3 loop: CASRTEPSYGYTF. CDR3 bases: TGTGCCAGCAGGACAGAGCCTTCCTATGGCTACACCTTC. The rearrangement uses TRBV28 and TRBJ1-2, with D possibly matching TRBD1 (5 bases). This CDR3 is 13 amino acids long. V was shortened by 6 bases and J by 4 bases, with 12 bases between the two germline ends. Germline V gene lookup returns CDR1 MDHEN and CDR2 SYDVKM.

In regard to this clone: This sample also contains other DNA sequences that code for the same CDR3. This chain joins TRBV6-5 and TRBJ1-1; no clear D. The CDR3 is 13 residues long. The germline V and J ends were trimmed by 3 bases and 1 base, with 6 bases remaining between them. The germline V gene encodes CDR1 MNHEY and CDR2 SVGAGI. The CDR3 nucleotides read TGTGCCAGCAGTTATCGGGGGAACACTGAAGCTTTCTTT. Protein product: CASSYRGNTEAFF.

The chain combines TRBV10-3 with TRBJ1-1; D call uncertain. The CDR3 has 13 residues. CDR1 is ENHRY and CDR2 is SYGVKD in the germline V gene. Trimming pared 8 bases from V and 5 bases from J, leaving 15 bases between. The CDR3 nucleotides are TGTGCCATCCGGGTCGGGGAGGGAACTGAAGCTTTCTTT. Its protein product is CAIRVGEGTEAFF.

The chain recombines TRBV11-3 with TRBJ2-7, with 7 positions matching TRBD1. The CDR3 loop spans 13 amino acids. The germline V gene encodes CDR1 SGHNT and CDR2 YENEEA. J lost 5 bases, V lost 5 bases, and 6 bases had no gene match. This chain's CDR3 is CASSPTGVNEQYF. The CDR3 coding sequence is TGTGCCAGCAGCCCCACAGGGGTCAACGAGCAGTACTTC.

Points on this clone: Different DNA sequences within this sample yield the same CDR3. V is TRBV28 and J is TRBJ1-5; no firm D call. CDR1 is MDHEN, CDR2 SYDVKM, per germline. Between the trimmed V and J ends, which lost 5 bases and 5 bases, there was a span of 4 bases. This CDR3 spans 11 amino acids. Here the CDR3 DNA reads TGTGCCAGCAGTCCCGATCAGCCCCAGCATTTT. Amino acid sequence: CASSPDQPQHF.

This chain connects TRBV5-1 to TRBJ2-1; D is undetermined. The germline CDR1 and CDR2 sequences are SGHRS and YFSETQ. V was shortened by 0 bases and J by 4 bases, with 8 bases between the two germline ends. The CDR3 runs 14 residues. The CDR3 reads CASSLEPTYNEQFF. The CDR3 nucleotides read TGCGCCAGCAGCTTGGAACCGACTTACAATGAGCAGTTCTTC.

The gene calls are TRBV9 and TRBJ1-2; D is uncertain. The length of the CDR3 is 15 residues. The ends were cut back, 2 bases at V and 6 bases at J, with 17 bases in the middle. Germline assignment: CDR1 SGDLS and CDR2 YYNGEE. CDR3 amino acids: CASSVAFGSGNGYTF. The CDR3 DNA sequence: TGTGCCAGCAGCGTGGCCTTCGGCAGCGGCAATGGCTACACCTTC.

The chain is built from TRBV2 and TRBJ1-1, with D perhaps matching TRBD1 (6 bases). The germline V gene has CDR1 SNHLY and CDR2 FYNNEI. The ends were cut back, 6 bases at V and 0 bases at J, with 8 bases in the middle. The CDR3 runs to 13 residues. The CDR3 DNA is TGTGCCAGCAGGGGACAAATGAACACTGAAGCTTTCTTT. Translated: CASRGQMNTEAFF. Full variable domain (outside the CDR3, taken from reference TRBV2 and TRBJ1-1): EPEVTQTPSHQVTQMGQEVILRCVPISNHLYFYWYRQILGQKVEFLVSFYNNEISEKSEIFDDQFSVERPDGSNFTLKIRSTKLEDSAMYFCASRGQMNTEAFFGQGTRLTVV.

This rearrangement joins TRBV6-1 to TRBJ2-7, with 8 positions matching TRBD1. Germline loops: CDR1 MNHNS, CDR2 SASEGT. CDR3 length equals 16 residues. Trimming removed 4 bases from V and 2 bases from J; junction bases left unmatched: 10. For the CDR3, the DNA is TGTGCCAGCAGTGCACCCTCCGGGACAGGAGCCTACGAGCAGTACTTC. Its protein is CASSAPSGTGAYEQYF.